What follows are 5 T cell receptor beta chains derived from one specimen sequenced in a study of shared clonotypes between healthy human individuals. Profiled with immunoSEQ multiplex PCR; TCRdb holds only in-frame clones, not every one. Counted here are about 500,000 clones, 77% occurring once; the ten biggest clones make up 12%. Source material: PBMCs. These receptors all stem from a woman aged 40 to 49 in good health. Some clones in this sample may be carry-over from other donors' samples.

This rearrangement joins TRBV11-2 to TRBJ2-3; tentative D call: TRBD2 (7 bases). Trimming cost V 3 bases and J 1 base, with 14 bases left between them. The CDR3 extends over 16 amino acids. Germline CDR1 SGHAT, CDR2 FQNNGV. The CDR3 loop is CASSFPRGRGTDTQYF. CDR3 DNA: TGTGCCAGCAGCTTCCCTAGGGGGAGGGGCACAGATACGCAGTATTTT.

The chain links TRBV28 to TRBJ2-7, with D unresolved. The germline V gene encodes CDR1 MDHEN and CDR2 SYDVKM. The CDR3 sequence is 16 residues long. V lost 6 bases and J 0 bases, leaving 18 bases between the germline ends. The CDR3 DNA reads TGTGCCAGCAGCCTGCCCCCCATGAGAAGCTCCTACGAGCAGTACTTC. This sequence encodes CASSLPPMRSSYEQYF. Full variable domain (remainder filled in from reference TRBV28 and TRBJ2-7): DVKVTQSSRYLVKRTGEKVFLECVQDMDHENMFWYRQDPGLGLRLIYFSYDVKMKEKGDIPEGYSVSREKKERFSLILESASTNQTSMYLCASSLPPMRSSYEQYFGPGTRLTVT.

The chain employs TRBV12-5 and TRBJ2-1, with 7 bases aligning to TRBD2. Germline V gene lookup returns CDR1 LGHNT and CDR2 FRNRAP. The CDR3 runs 15 residues. V was clipped by 0 bases and J by 4 bases; unmatched bases: 3. The CDR3: CASGLVAGRYNEQFF. The CDR3 bases are TGTGCTAGTGGTTTGGTAGCGGGAAGATACAATGAGCAGTTCTTC.

V usage is TRBV30 and J usage is TRBJ2-7, with TRBD1 matching 12 bases. Germline values: CDR1 GTSNPN, CDR2 SVGIG (reference sequence). CDR3 length: 14 residues. V shed 8 bases and J 3 bases; nucleotides not matched to a gene: 8. The CDR3 loop is CAVTGTGGIYEQYF. The CDR3 DNA is TGTGCCGTAACAGGGACAGGGGGCATCTACGAGCAGTACTTC.

The chain is built from TRBV28 and TRBJ2-2, with D hard to call. The CDR3 has 11 residues. Germline loops: CDR1 MDHEN, CDR2 SYDVKM. Trimming stripped 5 bases from V and 6 bases from J, with 4 bases between. This CDR3 reads CASSSSGELFF. CDR3 DNA: TGTGCCAGCAGTAGTTCCGGGGAGCTGTTTTTT.